This T cell receptor beta chain was identified in a study of T cell responses to AZD1222 COVID-19 vaccine. About the study: Pooling of second doses given at about 4 or about 12 weeks was done.

Study-wide points: Researchers took repertoire samples only after the peak T cell response had come.

Clones were read by immunoSEQ multiplex PCR, and TCRdb kept only the in-frame ones, dropping some. The sample contains approximately 30,000 clones, roughly 78% of which appear only once. Per the germline V gene, CDR1 is SQVTM and CDR2 is ANQGSEA. The CDR3 extends over 13 amino acids. The junction had 12 bases not matched to a gene; V was cut back by 6 bases and J by 8 bases. A single count supports this clone. The antigen remains unidentified. The TCR comes from an adult in good health. The chain employs TRBV29-1 and TRBJ1-1; 7 positions match TRBD1. The sample here was peripheral blood, taken on day 0 of AZD1222 vaccination. For the CDR3, the DNA is TGCAGCGTAGATTACAGACAGGGTACAGAAGCTTTCTTT. Translation: CSVDYRQGTEAFF.